This T cell receptor beta chain emerged from a study of T cells in Graves' hyperthyroidism and ophthalmopathy. The TCR beta CDR3 regions underwent amplification using RNA transcripts as the source. Initially, a first-round RT-PCR of the TCR CDR3 employed the HTBI primer set. TCRdb processed the multiplex PCR reads anew with MiXCR; each CDR3 protein has one entry. The table lists some 510,000 distinct CDR3 sequences, under 25% of them singletons. Patients were aged 18 to 65, had disease duration under 2 months, and had newly diagnosed hyperthyroidism. Orbital computed tomography and thyroid ultrasound, together with serum TRAb and thyroxine and clinical symptoms, were used for diagnoses. Sequencing was carried out using blood. This clonotype originated in a man aged 18 to 30 with Graves' hyperthyroidism.

The DNA for the CDR3 is TGTGCCAGTAGTATAGGAGGCTCTACTGAAGCTTTCTTT. Translated, it gives CASSIGGSTEAFF. The chain has TRBV19 and TRBJ1-1, with D unclear. Germline V gene data show CDR1 as LNHDA and CDR2 as SQIVND (reference sequence). V gave up 1 base and J gave up 5 bases, with 8 bases separating them. This CDR3 spans 13 amino acids. Using reference TRBV19 and TRBJ1-1 for the parts outside the CDR3, the full variable domain is DGGITQSPKYLFRKEGQNVTLSCEQNLNHDAMYWYRQDPGQGLRLIYYSQIVNDFQKGDIAEGYSVSREKKESFPLTVTSAQKNPTAFYLCASSIGGSTEAFFGQGTRLTVV.